This T cell receptor beta chain comes out of a study of blood T cell repertoires in COVID-19. Background on the study: Sites across the United States, Italy and Spain contributed samples from acute and convalescent COVID-19.

Germline values: CDR1 SQVTM, CDR2 ANQGSEA. This CDR3 has 11 amino acids. The ends were cut back, 6 bases at V and 8 bases at J, with 10 bases in the middle. The method was immunoSEQ multiplex PCR; TCRdb's version includes in-frame clones alone and lacks a portion of them. The table includes some 150,000 clones, 84% detected once. J is TRBJ1-4 and V is TRBV29-1; D is possibly TRBD1 (6 bases). The sequencing input was peripheral blood. The clonotype comes from a human donor with acute or convalescent COVID-19. The donor label of this sample is uncertain. This chain's CDR3 is CSVQQGEKLFF. CDR3 sequence (DNA): TGCAGCGTCCAACAGGGAGAAAAACTGTTTTTT.